The clone carrying this TCR beta chain was picked up many times. This CDR3 spans 13 amino acids. Germline CDR1 is SQVTM and CDR2 is ANQGSEA. V was clipped by 5 bases and J by 7 bases; unmatched bases: 5. TCRdb used MiXCR to reprocess the RT-PCR reads, holding one entry per CDR3 protein. The profile shows about 680,000 distinct CDR3 sequences, more than 13% of them singletons. The sequence was obtained from a female donor in good health, serving as a healthy control. Sequencing was done on a sample of memory CD4+ T cells from blood. The chain carries TRBV29-1 and TRBJ1-4; 9 nucleotides match TRBD1. The CDR3 sequence: CSVTGGEGEKLFF. The CDR3 nucleotides are TGCAGCGTTACAGGGGGCGAAGGTGAAAAACTGTTTTTT.